This T cell receptor (beta chain) was identified in a study of regulatory T cells in long-lasting Graves disease. General study points: Persistent disease was associated with favored TRBV28 usage and with favored use of TRBJ1-2 and TRBJ2-5.

The germline V gene has CDR1 LGHNA and CDR2 YNFKEQ. This CDR3 is 18 amino acids long. V was pared by 0 bases and J by 2 bases, with 19 bases between. Described time point: newly diagnosed GD, antithyroid drugs for less than 3 months. Preparation of the TCR library used RNA extracted from PBMCs. Relying on iRepertoire HTBI primers and Arm-PCR of CDR3 regions, the team built TCR beta libraries. TCRdb independently ran MiXCR on the multiplex PCR reads; one entry per CDR3 protein. The sample has roughly 400,000 distinct CDR3 sequences, approximately 16% seen once; the top ten hold roughly 8%. In regard to this clonotype: The antigen remains undetermined.

This sample was also put to use in a study of T cells in Graves' hyperthyroidism and ophthalmopathy.

The chain links TRBV4-2 to TRBJ2-5; D assignment may be TRBD1 or TRBD2 (6 bases each). The TCR was taken from a middle-aged woman with Graves disease. The starting material was peripheral blood mononuclear cells (PBMCs), obtained at new diagnosis, from a patient treated with antithyroid drugs. This CDR3 reads CASSQDLLGGGRQETQYF. The CDR3 region has the DNA TGTGCCAGCAGCCAAGATCTTTTAGGGGGAGGTAGGCAAGAGACCCAGTACTTC.